One and the same sample provided the 23 T cell receptor beta chains below, sequenced in a study of PD-1 blockade in classical Hodgkin lymphoma. The time point here: cycle 4 day 1 (C4D1), after 6 weeks of nivolumab. Every patient had relapsed following autologous stem cell transplantation, and cohorts differed in brentuximab vedotin exposure. Sequencing used immunoSEQ multiplex PCR; TCRdb keeps in-frame clones, though not all of them. The table records 100,000 or so clones, around nine tenths of them present only once. Material: peripheral blood mononuclear cells (PBMCs), obtained before the fourth cycle of nivolumab. These receptors were taken from a human donor with classical Hodgkin lymphoma.

The chain joins TRBV7-9 to TRBJ2-7; D might be TRBD1 (5 bases). From germline, CDR1 is SEHNR and CDR2 FQNEAQ (reference sequence). This CDR3 is built from 14 residues. Trimming stripped 5 bases from V and 3 bases from J, with 14 bases between. The chain's CDR3 is CASSQSPTDYEQYF. The CDR3 DNA sequence: TGTGCCAGCAGCCAATCCCCGACAGACTACGAGCAGTACTTC. Drawing the rest from reference TRBV7-9 and TRBJ2-7, the complete variable domain is DTGVSQNPRHKITKRGQNVTFRCDPISEHNRLYWYRQTLGQGPEFLTYFQNEAQLEKSRLLSDRFSAERPKGSFSTLEIQRTEQGDSAMYLCASSQSPTDYEQYFGPGTRLTVT.

The rearrangement uses TRBV6-5 and TRBJ2-7, with 10 positions matching TRBD2. CDR1 is MNHEY, CDR2 SVGAGI, per germline. This CDR3 spans 13 amino acids. Trimming took 2 bases from V and 11 from J; bases not matched to a gene: 6. In nucleotides, the CDR3 is TGTGCCAGCAGTTACGGCCTAGCGGGAGTAGAGTACTTC. This gives the protein CASSYGLAGVEYF.

The chain employs TRBV7-9 and TRBJ1-1; D gene uncertain. CDR3 length equals 14 residues. Germline CDR1 is SEHNR and CDR2 is FQNEAQ (reference sequence). Trimming took off 2 bases at V and 1 base at J, with 8 bases between the two ends. The CDR3 sequence is CASSLNNRNTEAFF. The CDR3 coding sequence is TGTGCCAGCAGCTTAAATAACAGGAACACTGAAGCTTTCTTT.

The DNA for the CDR3 is TGTGCCACCAGCAACCCGCCGGGACTAGCGGGATCACACGAGCAGTACTTC. It translates to CATSNPPGLAGSHEQYF. The chain is built from TRBV15 and TRBJ2-7, with 13 bases aligning to TRBD2. V shed 4 bases, J shed 5 bases, and the junction held 11 bases outside the gene matches. This CDR3 spans 17 amino acids. The germline CDR1 and CDR2 sequences are LNHNV and YYDKDF (reference sequence).

As concerns this clone: Other nucleotide sequences in the sample specify the same CDR3. This chain links TRBV27 with TRBJ2-7, with D unclear. Deletions cut 5 bases from V and 0 bases from J, with 8 bases between. In germline, CDR1 is MNHEY, CDR2 SMNVEV (reference sequence). The CDR3 sequence is 13 residues long. The CDR3 is CASSLLSSYEQYF. Here the CDR3 DNA reads TGTGCCAGCAGTCTCCTAAGCTCCTACGAGCAGTACTTC.

In this sample, this clone turned up once. The V and J genes are TRBV19 and TRBJ2-7; 11 bases are shared with TRBD1. The germline V gene has CDR1 LNHDA and CDR2 SQIVND (reference sequence). The junction had 3 bases not matched to a gene; V was cut back by 2 bases and J by 3 bases. CDR3 length equals 15 residues. In DNA form, the CDR3 reads TGTGCCAGTAGTATATGGGACAGGGGGGTCTACGAGCAGTACTTC. It specifies CASSIWDRGVYEQYF. The whole variable domain, filled in from reference TRBV19 and TRBJ2-7, reads DGGITQSPKYLFRKEGQNVTLSCEQNLNHDAMYWYRQDPGQGLRLIYYSQIVNDFQKGDIAEGYSVSREKKESFPLTVTSAQKNPTAFYLCASSIWDRGVYEQYFGPGTRLTVT.

The rearrangement uses TRBV4-3 and TRBJ2-7, with TRBD1 identical over 10 bases. The CDR3 length is 16 residues. V shed 0 bases and J 5 bases; nucleotides not matched to a gene: 7. Germline assignment: CDR1 LGHNA and CDR2 YSLEER. The CDR3 DNA reads TGCGCCAGCAGCCAAGACCAGACAGGGGGCTACAACGAGCAGTACTTC. It translates to CASSQDQTGGYNEQYF.

The chain combines TRBV7-9 with TRBJ2-3; maybe TRBD1 (5 bases). V lost 2 bases and J 3 bases, leaving 18 bases between the germline ends. The CDR3 contains 17 residues. Germline V lookup: CDR1 SEHNR, CDR2 FQNEAQ (reference sequence). The CDR3 nucleotides are TGTGCCAGCAGCTTACAGAGCGCAGGGTACGAAACAGATACGCAGTATTTT. Translation gives CASSLQSAGYETDTQYF. The complete variable domain, with remaining parts taken from reference TRBV7-9 and TRBJ2-3, reads DTGVSQNPRHKITKRGQNVTFRCDPISEHNRLYWYRQTLGQGPEFLTYFQNEAQLEKSRLLSDRFSAERPKGSFSTLEIQRTEQGDSAMYLCASSLQSAGYETDTQYFGPGTRLTVL.

This clone was counted once. V and J are TRBV28 and TRBJ2-7; D gene uncertain. CDR3 length equals 11 residues. The V gene lost 3 bases and the J gene lost 3 bases, with 3 bases spanning the gap. Germline CDR1 and CDR2: MDHEN and SYDVKM. Here the CDR3 DNA reads TGTGCCAGCAGTTTCGTCTACGAGCAGTACTTC. Translation: CASSFVYEQYF.

This clone has a single count. The chain combines TRBV9 with TRBJ2-2; tentative D call: TRBD2 (5 bases). The V end lost 3 bases, the J end lost 6 bases, and 15 bases lay between the germline ends. This CDR3 contains 15 residues. Germline values: CDR1 SGDLS, CDR2 YYNGEE. The CDR3 DNA reads as TGTGCCAGCAGCGCCGGACTCCCGAGGTCCGGGGAGCTGTTTTTT. Translation gives CASSAGLPRSGELFF.

This chain connects TRBV4-2 to TRBJ1-5; TRBD1 aligns across 7 bases. The J segment lost 0 bases and the V segment lost 2 bases, leaving 4 bases of the junction unmatched. Germline V gives CDR1 LGHNA, CDR2 YNFKEQ. CDR3 length equals 16 residues. CDR3 DNA sequence: TGTGCCAGCAGCCAAACAGCAGGGGGTAGCAATCAGCCCCAGCATTTT. This sequence encodes CASSQTAGGSNQPQHF.

J is TRBJ1-1 and V is TRBV10-2; 8 bases line up with TRBD1. The CDR3 is 13 amino acids. With V trimmed by 9 bases and J by 4 bases, 7 bases remained unmatched. CDR1 and CDR2 from the germline V gene are WSHSY and SAAADI. This chain's CDR3 is CASKVTGGTEAFF. The CDR3 DNA sequence: TGCGCCAGTAAGGTAACAGGGGGCACTGAAGCTTTCTTT.

The J gene is TRBJ2-6, the V gene TRBV28; tentative D call: TRBD2 (6 bases). This CDR3 comprises 18 residues. With 0 bases removed from V and 0 bases from J, the gap between germline ends came to 12 bases. The V gene's germline CDR1 is MDHEN and CDR2 SYDVKM. The CDR3 reads CASSLWRGFDSGANVLTF. The CDR3 DNA sequence: TGTGCCAGCAGTTTATGGCGGGGTTTCGACTCTGGGGCCAACGTCCTGACTTTC.

This chain uses TRBV5-6 with TRBJ2-3, with 8 bases that match TRBD2. In germline, CDR1 is SGHDT, CDR2 YYEEEE. The junction had 7 bases not matched to a gene; V was cut back by 0 bases and J by 4 bases. The CDR3 contains 16 residues. The CDR3 spells CASSLGAGGGADTQYF. CDR3 sequence (DNA): TGTGCCAGCAGCTTGGGGGCGGGAGGTGGAGCAGATACGCAGTATTTT.

V and J are TRBV19 and TRBJ1-5, with D hard to call. The ends were cut back, 0 bases at V and 0 bases at J, with 9 bases in the middle. The CDR3 has 16 residues. In germline, CDR1 is LNHDA, CDR2 SQIVND (reference sequence). CDR3 sequence: CASSIEGQNSNQPQHF. The CDR3 DNA follows: TGTGCCAGTAGTATAGAAGGTCAGAATAGCAATCAGCCCCAGCATTTT.

This clone occurred once. This chain uses TRBV27 with TRBJ1-2; possibly TRBD1 for D (5 bases). This CDR3 is 13 amino acids long. Germline-derived CDR1 and CDR2 are MNHEY and SMNVEV (reference sequence). Trimming cost V 5 bases and J 3 bases, with 10 bases left between them. CDR3 residues: CASSPGVDYGYTF. The DNA of the CDR3 is TGTGCCAGCAGTCCGGGGGTTGACTATGGCTACACCTTC.

The chain recombines TRBV30 with TRBJ1-2; D is perhaps TRBD1 (6 bases). V shed 4 bases and J shed 8 bases, with 17 bases lying between them. Germline V gene lookup returns CDR1 GTSNPN and CDR2 SVGIG (reference sequence). The CDR3 has 13 residues. The CDR3 here is CAWTATGYSGYTF. Here the CDR3 DNA reads TGTGCCTGGACGGCCACAGGGTATTCGGGCTACACCTTC.

The gene calls are TRBV11-3 and TRBJ2-2; 7 positions agree with TRBD2. Germline V gene sequence: CDR1 SGHNT, CDR2 YENEEA. The CDR3 runs 17 residues. V trimming: 5 bases; J trimming: 6 bases; junction bases outside the gene matches: 15. CDR3: CASSPGGGGLPSGELFF. The DNA for the CDR3 is TGTGCCAGCAGCCCGGGGGGAGGTGGACTCCCCTCCGGGGAGCTGTTTTTT.

The chain combines TRBV9 with TRBJ2-2; D uncertain. V lost 2 bases, J lost 0 bases, and 14 bases lay in between. CDR1 SGDLS and CDR2 YYNGEE come from the germline V gene. This CDR3 has 17 residues. The CDR3 DNA follows: TGTGCCAGCAGCGTTGGTTCCAATGTTGCGAACACCGGGGAGCTGTTTTTT. Amino acid sequence: CASSVGSNVANTGELFF.

The chain has TRBV5-6 and TRBJ1-1; D may be TRBD1 (6 bases). This CDR3 spans 15 amino acids. Trimming took off 6 bases at V and 5 bases at J, with 20 bases between the two ends. Germline-derived CDR1 and CDR2 are SGHDT and YYEEEE. The CDR3 nucleotides read TGTGCCAGCACCCGATCGCGGGGGGCGAGGACTGAAGCTTTCTTT. Translating gives CASTRSRGARTEAFF. The full variable domain, completed using reference TRBV5-6 and TRBJ1-1, is DAGVTQSPTHLIKTRGQQVTLRCSPKSGHDTVSWYQQALGQGPQFIFQYYEEEERQRGNFPDRFSGHQFPNYSSELNVNALLLGDSALYLCASTRSRGARTEAFFGQGTRLTVV.

The J gene is TRBJ1-2, the V gene TRBV28, with 8 bases matching TRBD1. The CDR3 is made up of 13 amino acids. The ends lost 6 bases at V and 4 bases at J; junction bases unmatched: 4. Germline assignment: CDR1 MDHEN and CDR2 SYDVKM. In nucleotides, the CDR3 is TGTGCCAGCAGCGTAGGGACAGGCTATGGCTACACCTTC. Translated, it gives CASSVGTGYGYTF.

This chain uses TRBV27 with TRBJ2-1, with no clear D. The CDR3 totals 13 residues. V was cut by 3 bases and J by 3 bases, with 6 bases left in between. Germline values: CDR1 MNHEY, CDR2 SMNVEV (reference sequence). As DNA, the CDR3 is TGTGCCAGCAGTTTTCGGAGCTACAATGAGCAGTTCTTC. Amino acids: CASSFRSYNEQFF.

This chain uses TRBV6-1 with TRBJ2-2; possible D gene TRBD2, 6 bases. CDR1 is MNHNS and CDR2 is SASEGT in the germline V gene. Deletions cut 1 base from V and 7 bases from J, with 13 bases between. This CDR3 spans 15 amino acids. This CDR3 reads CASSEVRIGSGELFF. CDR3 coding DNA: TGTGCCAGCAGTGAAGTCCGCATCGGGAGCGGGGAGCTGTTTTTT.